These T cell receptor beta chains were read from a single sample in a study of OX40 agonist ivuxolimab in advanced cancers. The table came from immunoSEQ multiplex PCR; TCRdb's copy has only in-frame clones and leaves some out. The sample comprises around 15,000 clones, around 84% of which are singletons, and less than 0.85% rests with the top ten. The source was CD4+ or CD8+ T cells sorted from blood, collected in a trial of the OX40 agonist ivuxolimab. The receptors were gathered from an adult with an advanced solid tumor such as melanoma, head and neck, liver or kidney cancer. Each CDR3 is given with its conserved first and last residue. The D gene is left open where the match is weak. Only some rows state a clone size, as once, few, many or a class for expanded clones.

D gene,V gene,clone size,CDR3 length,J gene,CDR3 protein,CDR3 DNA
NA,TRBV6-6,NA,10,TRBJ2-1,CASSGDEQFF,TGTGCCAGCAGTGGGGATGAGCAGTTCTTC
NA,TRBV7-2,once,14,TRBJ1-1,CASSFGDARGKAFF,TGTGCCAGCAGCTTCGGGGACGCCCGCGGGAAAGCTTTCTTT
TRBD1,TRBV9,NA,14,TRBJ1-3,CASSVGGQGGTIYF,TGTGCCAGCAGCGTAGGGGGACAGGGCGGCACCATATATTTT
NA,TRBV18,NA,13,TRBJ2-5,CASSPGRQETQYF,TGTGCCAGCTCACCGGGCCGTCAAGAGACCCAGTACTTC
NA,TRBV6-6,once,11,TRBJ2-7,CASRSSYEQYF,TGTGCCAGCAGAAGCTCCTACGAGCAGTACTTC
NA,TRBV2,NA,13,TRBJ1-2,CATHPALPHGYTF,TGTGCCACCCACCCCGCCTTACCCCATGGCTACACCTTC
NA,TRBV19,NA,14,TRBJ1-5,CASTVLGLNQPQHF,TGTGCCAGTACTGTTTTGGGTTTGAATCAGCCCCAGCATTTT
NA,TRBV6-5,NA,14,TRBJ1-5,CASSFVGDNQPQHF,TGTGCCAGCAGTTTTGTGGGGGACAATCAGCCCCAGCATTTT
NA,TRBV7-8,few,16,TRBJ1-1,CASSWTEVFMNTEAFF,TGTGCCAGCAGCTGGACAGAAGTCTTCATGAACACTGAAGCTTTCTTT
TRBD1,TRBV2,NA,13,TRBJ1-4,CASRRGGGEKLFF,TGTGCCAGCAGGAGAGGGGGCGGGGAAAAACTGTTTTTT
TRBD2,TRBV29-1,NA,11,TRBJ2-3,CSVGEAGAQYF,TGCAGCGTGGGGGAAGCGGGAGCGCAGTATTTT
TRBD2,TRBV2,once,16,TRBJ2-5,CASRRLAGGSQETQYF,TGTGCCAGCCGGAGACTAGCGGGAGGGTCGCAAGAGACCCAGTACTTC
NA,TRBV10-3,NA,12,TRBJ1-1,CAIRDMNTEAFF,TGTGCCATCAGGGACATGAACACTGAAGCTTTCTTT
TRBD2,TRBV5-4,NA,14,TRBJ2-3,CASSSRAGGDTQYF,TGTGCCAGCAGCTCGCGAGCGGGAGGTGATACGCAGTATTTT
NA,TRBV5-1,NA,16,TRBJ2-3,CASSGFEGGHTDTQYF,TGCGCCAGCAGCGGATTTGAGGGGGGCCACACAGATACGCAGTATTTT
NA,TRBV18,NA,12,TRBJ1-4,CASSPQKEKLFF,TGTGCCAGCTCACCACAAAAAGAAAAACTGTTTTTT
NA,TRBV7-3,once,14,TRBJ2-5,CASSLRGRGETQYF,TGTGCCAGCAGCTTACGGGGGCGGGGAGAGACCCAGTACTTC
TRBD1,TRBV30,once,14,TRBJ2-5,CAWSRDRVKETQYF,TGTGCCTGGAGTCGAGACAGGGTCAAAGAGACCCAGTACTTC
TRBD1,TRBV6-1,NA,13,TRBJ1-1,CASRRGHITEAFF,TGTGCCAGCAGGAGGGGGCATATCACTGAAGCTTTCTTT
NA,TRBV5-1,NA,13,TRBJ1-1,CASRRLWNTEAFF,TGCGCCAGCAGGCGACTTTGGAACACTGAAGCTTTCTTT
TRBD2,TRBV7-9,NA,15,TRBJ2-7,CASSFRTSGTYEQYF,TGTGCCAGCAGCTTTAGGACTAGCGGGACCTACGAGCAGTACTTC
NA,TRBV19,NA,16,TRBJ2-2,CARRVLGQINTGELFF,TGTGCCAGGAGAGTCCTCGGACAGATTAACACCGGGGAGCTGTTTTTT
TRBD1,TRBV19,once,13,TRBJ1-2,CASSATGSIGYTF,TGTGCCAGTAGTGCGACAGGGAGCATAGGCTACACCTTC
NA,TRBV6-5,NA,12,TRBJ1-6,CASSYSNSPLHF,TGTGCCAGCAGTTACAGTAATTCACCCCTCCACTTT
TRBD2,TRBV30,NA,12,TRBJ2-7,CALLAGGHEQYF,TGTGCCTTACTAGCGGGAGGGCACGAGCAGTACTTC
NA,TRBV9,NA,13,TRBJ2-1,CASSVALYNEQFF,TGTGCCAGCAGCGTAGCTCTCTACAATGAGCAGTTCTTC
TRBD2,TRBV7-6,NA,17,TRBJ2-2,CASSATSGAMNTGELFF,TGTGCCAGCAGCGCGACTAGCGGGGCAATGAACACCGGGGAGCTGTTTTTT
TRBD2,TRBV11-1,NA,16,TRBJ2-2,CASSSELSGGNRELFF,TGTGCCAGCAGCTCCGAACTTAGCGGGGGGAATCGGGAGCTGTTTTTT
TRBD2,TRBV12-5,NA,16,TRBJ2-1,CASGPGGGGRLGEQFF,TGTGCTAGTGGCCCAGGAGGCGGGGGGAGGTTGGGTGAGCAGTTCTTC
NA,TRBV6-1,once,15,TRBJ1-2,CASSENVRGDYGYTF,TGTGCCAGCAGTGAAAATGTTCGGGGTGACTATGGCTACACCTTC
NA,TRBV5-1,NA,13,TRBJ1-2,CASSSHRYYGYTF,TGCGCCAGCAGCTCCCACCGATACTATGGCTACACCTTC
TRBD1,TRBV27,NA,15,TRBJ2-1,CASSSLGVGGDEQFF,TGTGCCAGCAGCTCCCTAGGGGTAGGGGGCGATGAGCAGTTCTTC
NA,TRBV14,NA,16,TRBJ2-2,CARPRAGRTYTGELFF,TGTGCCAGACCCAGGGCAGGGCGGACTTACACCGGGGAGCTGTTTTTT
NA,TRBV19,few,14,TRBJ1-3,CASRSPLRRNTIYF,TGTGCCAGTAGGTCCCCTTTACGTCGAAACACCATATATTTT
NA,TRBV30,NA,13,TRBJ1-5,CAWSGGINQPQHF,TGTGCCTGGAGTGGGGGGATTAATCAGCCCCAGCATTTT
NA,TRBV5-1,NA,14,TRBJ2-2,CASSFLASTGELFF,TGCGCCAGCAGCTTCCTAGCCTCCACCGGGGAGCTGTTTTTT
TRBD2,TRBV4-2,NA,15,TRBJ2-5,CASSQRRESQETQYF,TGTGCCAGCAGCCAAAGGCGGGAGTCCCAAGAGACCCAGTACTTC
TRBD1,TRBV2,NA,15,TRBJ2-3,CASSLTGVGTDTQYF,TGTGCCAGCAGCCTGACAGGGGTTGGCACAGATACGCAGTATTTT
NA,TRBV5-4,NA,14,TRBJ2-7,CASSLGTGKYEQYF,TGTGCCAGCAGCTTGGGGACGGGAAAGTACGAGCAGTACTTC
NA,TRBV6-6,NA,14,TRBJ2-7,CASSYSGSIPEQYF,TGTGCCAGCAGTTACTCGGGGTCTATACCCGAGCAGTACTTC
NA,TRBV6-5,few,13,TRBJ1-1,CASSQSWGRKAFF,TGTGCCAGCAGCCAAAGCTGGGGCCGGAAAGCTTTCTTT
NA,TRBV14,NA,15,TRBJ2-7,CASSQVEGPTYEQYF,TGTGCCAGCAGCCAAGTAGAGGGGCCAACCTACGAGCAGTACTTC
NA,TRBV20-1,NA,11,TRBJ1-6,CSAREGSPLHF,TGCAGTGCTAGAGAAGGTTCACCCCTCCACTTT
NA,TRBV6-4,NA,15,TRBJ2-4,CASSDSGWGRNIQYF,TGTGCCAGCAGTGACTCAGGATGGGGGCGAAACATTCAGTACTTC
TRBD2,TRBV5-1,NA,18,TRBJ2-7,CASSLGLAGGPSSYEQYF,TGCGCCAGCAGCTTGGGGCTAGCGGGGGGGCCTAGCTCCTACGAGCAGTACTTC